This paragraph covers one T cell receptor (beta chain) sequence. Its antigen is undetermined. The sample originates from a study of vaccination and CD4 T cells after COVID-19. Findings and caveats of the study: Median reactive clonotypes, those recognizing SARS-CoV-2, rose from about 22 to 38, not significantly.

Cultured CD4+ T cell DNA underwent sequencing with the Oncomine TCR Beta short-read assay. MiXCR was run by TCRdb on the PCR reads, yielding one entry per CDR3 protein. This table holds 20,000 to 25,000 distinct CDR3 sequences, 45% to 60% found once. Trimming cost V 6 bases and J 4 bases; bases outside gene matches: 11. CDR1 MNHEY and CDR2 SMNVEV come from the germline V gene (reference sequence). This CDR3 has 17 amino acids. Treatment: approximately 9-day PBMC culture with coronavirus spike peptide pools or control peptides (ViraFEST assay). The V and J genes are TRBV27 and TRBJ2-2; TRBD1 matches 10 bases. The sample taken for sequencing was CD4+ T cells from blood, cultured in vitro. The receptor comes from a human donor who had recovered from COVID-19. The CDR3 nucleotides read TGTGCCAGCAGCCCAGCCGGGACAGGGGCGTCCACCGGGGAGCTGTTTTTT. Translating gives CASSPAGTGASTGELFF.